This TCR beta chain derives from a study of Graves' ophthalmopathy and Graves' hyperthyroidism. Study background: The study drew peripheral blood at initial diagnosis, before any treatment.

With regard to this clonotype: The antigen remains undetermined.

Germline CDR1 reads SQVTM; CDR2 reads ANQGSEA. Trimming stripped 1 base from V and 0 bases from J, with 11 bases between. This CDR3 comprises 15 residues. Patients were excluded if they had other autoimmune diseases or uncontrolled infections, and likewise if pregnancy or lactation applied. Amplified TCR beta CDR3 regions were obtained using RNA transcripts as template. First-round RT-PCR relied on HTBI primers, and a second-round multiplex PCR came next. A single record per CDR3 protein comes from TCRdb applying MiXCR to the multiplex PCR reads. The sample holds about 740,000 distinct CDR3 sequences, around 40% seen once. Study outcomes and limitations: The blood repertoire also included most expanded thyroid clonotypes above 0.001 frequency. For separating ophthalmopathy from stable hyperthyroidism, a 13-signature model gave 87.88% sensitivity and about 80% specificity.

The TCR originated in an adult man with Graves' ophthalmopathy. The chain has TRBV29-1 and TRBJ2-3; D is ambiguous. The sample comprised peripheral blood. The CDR3 loop reads CSVEVIEDSTDTQYF. For the CDR3, the DNA is TGCAGCGTTGAAGTCATCGAGGATAGCACAGATACGCAGTATTTT.